One and the same sample provided the 22 T cell receptor beta chains below, sequenced in a study of read filtering for tumor transcriptome and immune sequencing. Molecular barcoded adaptors covering alpha/delta and beta/gamma chains were used on approximately 400 ng RNA. TCRdb reprocessed the reads with MiXCR, giving one entry per CDR3 protein. The sample lists around 31,000 distinct CDR3 sequences; roughly 18% were seen once. Sequenced sample: a population of CD138-negative cells sorted from bone marrow. Receptor source: a donor over 35 with multiple myeloma.

As concerns this clonotype: This sequence may be a read error, since a much larger clone differs from it by one base. The genes are TRBV28 and TRBJ2-5; 7 nucleotides align to TRBD1. The CDR3 has 18 amino acids. CDR1 and CDR2 from the germline V gene are MDHEN and SYDVKM. As DNA, the CDR3 is TGTGCCTGCAGTTTAGGGGGTGGTGGCAGGGGGTACCAAGAGACCCAGTACTTC. Its protein is CACSLGGGGRGYQETQYF.

The chain links TRBV20-1 to TRBJ2-7; D possibly corresponds to TRBD2 (6 bases). This CDR3 region has 14 residues. Trimming pared 4 bases from V and 8 bases from J, leaving 21 bases between. Germline V gene lookup returns CDR1 DFQATT and CDR2 SNEGSKA (reference sequence). This chain's CDR3 is CSATPGLNLYQQYF. CDR3 in DNA: TGCAGTGCTACTCCGGGACTGAACTTATACCAGCAGTACTTC.

The genes are TRBV5-1 and TRBJ1-1, with D possibly matching TRBD1 (5 bases). Per the germline V gene, CDR1 is SGHRS and CDR2 is YFSETQ. CDR3 length: 16 residues. With 0 bases removed from V and 1 base from J, the gap between germline ends came to 13 bases. This CDR3 reads CASSLGTGQGNTEAFF. In DNA, the CDR3 is TGCGCCAGCAGCTTGGGAACCGGCCAGGGGAACACTGAAGCTTTCTTT.

The sample holds many counts of this clonotype. The V call is TRBV6-2 or TRBV6-3, the J call TRBJ2-3; possible D gene TRBD2, 5 bases. The CDR3 totals 12 residues. Per germline, CDR1 MNHEY and CDR2 SVGEGT. Trimming stripped 7 bases from V and 3 bases from J, with 8 bases between. The CDR3: CASKDLTDTQYF. DNA for the CDR3: TGTGCCAGCAAGGACTTGACAGATACGCAGTATTTT.

This clonotype was detected ten times or more. This rearrangement joins TRBV11-2 to TRBJ2-3; 10 positions match TRBD1. Germline values: CDR1 SGHAT, CDR2 FQNNGV. CDR3 length: 15 residues. With V trimmed by 6 bases and J by 7 bases, 10 bases remained unmatched. CDR3 sequence reads: CASRRPGTGVNTQYF. The CDR3 bases are TGTGCCAGCAGACGACCCGGGACAGGGGTTAATACGCAGTATTTT.

This clonotype has ten or more counts. The gene calls are TRBV3-1 and TRBJ1-1; D may be TRBD1 (5 bases). The CDR3 sequence is 14 residues long. V gave up 5 bases and J gave up 0 bases, with 10 bases separating them. From germline, CDR1 is LGHDT and CDR2 YNNKEL (reference sequence). In nucleotides, the CDR3 is TGTGCCAGCAGCTCGACAGTGATGAACACTGAAGCTTTCTTT. Its protein is CASSSTVMNTEAFF.

In its sample, this clonotype was seen many times. V is TRBV5-1 and J is TRBJ1-4; perhaps TRBD1 as D (5 bases). Trimming removed 3 bases at V and 0 bases at J, with 12 bases between. Germline loops: CDR1 SGHRS, CDR2 YFSETQ. The CDR3 spans 16 residues. CDR3 residues: CASSYGGAATNEKLFF. The CDR3 nucleotides read TGCGCCAGCAGCTATGGGGGAGCTGCAACTAATGAAAAACTGTTTTTT.

This clonotype was picked up many times. The chain links TRBV4-1 to TRBJ2-2, with TRBD1 identical over 8 bases. Trimming removed 1 base from V and 0 bases from J; junction bases left unmatched: 7. Germline values: CDR1 MGHRA, CDR2 YSYEKL. This CDR3 region has 18 residues. CDR3 protein: CASSQVYRGMTNTGELFF. The CDR3, as DNA: TGCGCCAGCAGCCAAGTATACAGGGGGATGACGAACACCGGGGAGCTGTTTTTT.

In this sample, this clonotype turned up many times. The genes are TRBV10-2 and TRBJ2-1; D perhaps matches TRBD2 (5 bases). Germline CDR1 is WSHSY and CDR2 is SAAADI. V lost 5 bases to trimming and J lost 0 bases, with 8 bases between them. The CDR3 spans 14 residues. The CDR3 loop is CASSTGSSYNEQFF. As DNA, the CDR3 is TGCGCCAGCAGTACGGGGAGCTCCTACAATGAGCAGTTCTTC.

This clonotype was recorded at least ten times. The chain employs TRBV30 and TRBJ1-1; 7 bases fit TRBD1. In germline, CDR1 is GTSNPN, CDR2 SVGIG (reference sequence). The trim removed 2 bases at V and 8 bases at J, leaving 5 bases unmatched. This CDR3 has 12 residues. The CDR3, as DNA: TGTGCCTGGAGTCGGGACAGCCTCGAAGCTTTCTTT. The encoded protein is CAWSRDSLEAFF.

The rearrangement uses TRBV28 and TRBJ2-3; D might be TRBD1 (6 bases). V dropped 3 bases and J dropped 7 bases, with 14 bases sitting between them. The CDR3 is 14 amino acids. Germline CDR1 MDHEN, CDR2 SYDVKM. The CDR3 here is CASSFVQGRNTQYF. The CDR3 DNA reads as TGTGCCAGCAGTTTTGTTCAGGGGAGAAATACGCAGTATTTT. The full variable domain, in which reference TRBV28 and TRBJ2-3 provide the parts outside the CDR3, is DVKVTQSSRYLVKRTGEKVFLECVQDMDHENMFWYRQDPGLGLRLIYFSYDVKMKEKGDIPEGYSVSREKKERFSLILESASTNQTSMYLCASSFVQGRNTQYFGPGTRLTVL.

The sample holds a few counts of this clonotype. The chain couples TRBV27 to TRBJ2-1, with 8 bases lining up with TRBD2. The germline V gene encodes CDR1 MNHEY and CDR2 SMNVEV (reference sequence). The CDR3 spans 16 residues. V lost 6 bases to trimming and J lost 8 bases; unmatched junction nucleotides: 15. The CDR3 DNA reads TGTGCCAGCAGCCGGGCGGGTGCGGGGGGTTTCGATGAGCAGTTCTTC. Translation gives CASSRAGAGGFDEQFF.

This clonotype was counted ten times or more. The rearrangement uses TRBV6-2 or TRBV6-3 and TRBJ2-1; 7 bases fit TRBD1. J gave up 8 bases and V 5 bases, and 9 bases lay outside the gene matches. Germline CDR1 reads MNHEY; CDR2 reads SVGEGT. The CDR3 is 14 amino acids. CDR3 in amino acids: CASSPRGLVDEQFF. CDR3 nucleotide sequence: TGTGCCAGCAGTCCAAGGGGGCTAGTAGATGAGCAGTTCTTC.

At least ten counts were recorded for this clonotype. The chain uses TRBV20-1 and TRBJ2-3; TRBD2 matches at 7 bases. This CDR3 has 16 amino acids. Trimming removed 6 bases from V and 4 bases from J; junction bases left unmatched: 16. Germline CDR1 DFQATT, CDR2 SNEGSKA (reference sequence). DNA of the CDR3: TGCAGTGCCATAACGGGGAGGGCCACTTTCCCAGATACGCAGTATTTT. Encoded protein: CSAITGRATFPDTQYF.

There are many counts of this clonotype. CDR3 in DNA: TGTGCCAGTTTAAGGTTGGACACAGATACGCAGTATTTT. As protein: CASLRLDTDTQYF. The chain carries TRBV27 and TRBJ2-3; D call uncertain. Trimming pared 9 bases from V and 2 bases from J, leaving 12 bases between. Germline CDR1 MNHEY, CDR2 SMNVEV (reference sequence). This CDR3 is 13 amino acids long.

This clonotype has at least ten counts. CDR3 residues: CASSPRDGAYGYTF. The DNA of the CDR3 is TGTGCCAGCAGCCCCCGGGACGGAGCTTATGGCTACACCTTC. The J gene is TRBJ1-2, the V gene TRBV3-1; possibly TRBD1 for D (5 bases). This CDR3 contains 14 residues. Germline-derived CDR1 and CDR2 are LGHDT and YNNKEL (reference sequence). Trimming left V 4 bases short and J 5 bases short, with 14 bases between.

This clonotype has a count of ten or more. The chain recombines TRBV11-2 with TRBJ1-5, with D uncertain. Germline V gives CDR1 SGHAT, CDR2 FQNNGV. The CDR3 length is 16 residues. The germline V and J ends were trimmed by 0 bases and 0 bases, with 9 bases remaining between them. CDR3 DNA sequence: TGTGCCAGCAGCTTAGATTGGCAGTCTAGCAATCAGCCCCAGCATTTT. Translating it yields CASSLDWQSSNQPQHF.

This clonotype occurred a few times. J is TRBJ1-1 and V is TRBV18, with TRBD1 identical over 9 bases. CDR3 length equals 14 residues. Germline CDR1 is KGHSH and CDR2 is LQKENI. With V trimmed by 5 bases and J by 10 bases, 11 bases remained unmatched. CDR3 DNA sequence: TGTGCCAGCTCATTGGGACAGGGTGTTGGGGCAGCTTTCTTT. Amino acid sequence: CASSLGQGVGAAFF.

This clonotype was found many times. CDR3 sequence: CATPGEVTSGANVLTF. CDR3 nucleotides: TGTGCCACCCCGGGCGAGGTTACCTCTGGGGCCAACGTCCTGACTTTC. V and J are TRBV6-5 and TRBJ2-6, with D unresolved. V was trimmed by 10 bases and J by 0 bases, leaving 16 bases between them. Germline V gene sequence: CDR1 MNHEY, CDR2 SVGAGI. This CDR3 is 16 amino acids long.

This clonotype was recorded at least ten times. The chain joins TRBV5-1 to TRBJ2-2, with D unclear. This CDR3 has 12 residues. CDR1 is SGHRS and CDR2 is YFSETQ in the germline V gene. The V and J ends lost 5 bases and 1 base respectively, with 3 bases between them. The CDR3 here is CASSKNTGELFF. The CDR3 region has the DNA TGCGCCAGCAGTAAGAACACCGGGGAGCTGTTTTTT. The full variable domain, its missing parts supplied by reference TRBV5-1 and TRBJ2-2, is KAGVTQTPRYLIKTRGQQVTLSCSPISGHRSVSWYQQTPGQGLQFLFEYFSETQRNKGNFPGRFSGRQFSNSRSEMNVSTLELGDSALYLCASSKNTGELFFGEGSRLTVL.

In this sample, this clonotype turned up once. One end of the junction does not line up with germline, which may come from a read error. The genes are TRBV20-1 and TRBJ2-5; unclear D gene. The CDR3 sequence is 16 residues long. Germline V gives CDR1 DFQATT, CDR2 SNEGSKA (reference sequence). CDR3 in amino acids: CSSRDYSANTGETQYF. In DNA form, the CDR3 reads TGCAGTTCTAGAGATTACTCCGCTAATACGGGAGAGACCCAGTACTTC.

For this clonotype: The likely explanation is a read error, given a far larger clone one base away. This chain connects TRBV5-5 to TRBJ1-1, with D possibly matching TRBD1 (6 bases). The CDR3 covers 13 residues. In germline, CDR1 is SGHKS, CDR2 YYEKEE (reference sequence). CDR3 sequence (DNA): TGTGCCAGCAGCTTGCGTCGGGACACTGAAGCTTCCTTT. Translating it yields CASSLRRDTEASF.